This entry lists 3 T cell receptor beta chains sequenced from one sample in a study of CD8 T cells in ankylosing spondylitis. TCRdb processed the 5' RACE reads anew with MiXCR; each CDR3 protein has one entry. Among about 240,000 distinct CDR3 sequences, 9.5% to 12% were seen once, and the ten largest hold less than 8%. Sequenced: blood, either unsorted or a sorted T cell fraction (not recorded which). These TCRs come from a male donor with ankylosing spondylitis or in good health (not recorded which).

This clonotype was seen at least ten times. This chain joins TRBV20-1 and TRBJ2-5; the match to TRBD1 covers 8 bases. V dropped 5 bases and J dropped 10; count of bases not matched to a gene: 15. The length of the CDR3 is 14 residues. In germline, CDR1 is DFQATT, CDR2 SNEGSKA (reference sequence). The chain's CDR3 is CSAEPGTGNWGQYF. The CDR3 DNA reads as TGCAGTGCTGAACCCGGGACAGGCAATTGGGGCCAGTACTTC.

This clonotype was found many times. J is TRBJ2-1 and V is TRBV5-1; D gene uncertain. Germline V gives CDR1 SGHRS, CDR2 YFSETQ. Trimming stripped 2 bases from V and 7 bases from J, with 10 bases between. The CDR3 has 13 amino acids. DNA of the CDR3: TGCGCCAGCAGCTTCGTCCCAGAGAATGAGCAGTTCTTC. It translates to CASSFVPENEQFF.

Points on this clonotype: A junction boundary mismatches the germline segment, possibly from a read error. The J gene is TRBJ2-7, the V gene TRBV5-1, with D maybe TRBD2 (6 bases). This CDR3 has 14 amino acids. Germline V CDR1 and CDR2: SGHRS, YFSETQ. This CDR3 reads CASQLAGSSYEHYF. CDR3 nucleotide sequence: TGCGCCAGCCAACTTGCGGGGAGCTCCTACGAGCACTACTTC.